This paragraph covers one T cell receptor (beta chain) sequence. Antigen: not known. These data are taken from a study of cytomegalovirus exposure and HLA in healthy donors. As for the study in general: An early data release held 75 million to 100 million unique TCRs from HLA-typed donors.

The J segment lost 6 bases and the V segment lost 4 bases, leaving 14 bases of the junction unmatched. Germline V gene lookup returns CDR1 LNHDA and CDR2 SQIVND (reference sequence). The CDR3 covers 16 residues. PCR involved 60 Vbeta and 13 Jbeta primers. Sequenced by immunoSEQ multiplex PCR; TCRdb stores in-frame clones only, minus some. The sample contains 200,000 or so clones, about 80% of which appear only once. Whole-study findings and limits: Among immune exposure information, only CMV serostatus was available.

The chain recombines TRBV19 with TRBJ1-2; 7 positions agree with TRBD1. The sequenced sample was PBMCs. This receptor was identified in a man aged 40-49 years in good health and CMV-seronegative. The CDR3 reads CASSNSATGYVNGYTF. The CDR3 region has the DNA TGTGCCAGTAGTAACTCGGCGACAGGGTATGTTAATGGCTACACCTTC.